This T cell receptor beta chain was found in a study of CD8+CD57+ T cells in acquired aplastic anemia. Study overall: Sorted CD4+ and CD8+ cell DNA averaged roughly 3.2 ug. Regarding the study as a whole: CD8+ Simpson's diversity showed no significant patient-control difference. Overlap between patients and controls comprised about 28 CD8+ CDR3 sequences.

This clonotype occurred a few times. Its antigen is undetermined. V lost 3 bases, J lost 1 base, and 3 bases stayed unmatched. Germline V gene sequence: CDR1 MRHNA, CDR2 SNTAGT. CDR3 length: 15 residues. Genomic DNA was employed as the template in profiling TCR beta VDJ and CDR3. TCRdb ran MiXCR on the reads and lists one entry per CDR3 protein. The sample gives a few hundred thousand distinct CDR3 sequences, around three fifths of which show up once; less than 10% is in the top ten. The TCR originated in a human donor with severe aplastic anemia or a healthy control (not recorded which). Sample: sorted CD4+, CD8+, or CD8+CD57+ T cells (not recorded which) from PBMCs. V usage is TRBV6-4 and J usage is TRBJ2-5, with 9 bases that match TRBD2. This CDR3 is CASSELAGVQETQYF. Here the CDR3 DNA reads TGTGCCAGCAGTGAATTAGCGGGGGTCCAAGAGACCCAGTACTTC.